The text below deals with one T cell receptor (beta chain). The sample holds one count of this clone. No antigen is known for it. It has no much larger one-base neighbor in the sample; base qualities were not kept. This sample was taken from a study of cytomegalovirus exposure and HLA in healthy donors (dated by TCRdb to the late 2010s). About the investigation overall: According to an earlier analysis of several hundred of the donors, about 179 million T cells yielded 100 million or so unique TCR beta sequences and about 280 Gb of sequence data. A few DR-DQ haplotypes were handled as single units for association and clustering because linkage in the cohort was strong. About 300 gigabases of sequencing data and tens of millions of unique TCR sequences were included in an early release covering around 650 HLA-typed donors. Donor age, sex, ethnicity and CMV serostatus were compiled alongside the repertoire data. In a later genetic analysis, genome-wide SNP genotypes for about 65% of the roughly 670 donors were used, and that subset was treated as a discovery cohort. To study patterns of TCR occurrence, a later analysis re-analyzed previously published TCR beta repertoires from 500 to 850 donors and added high-resolution HLA genotyping. Using immunosequencing, the study profiled T cell repertoires from some 670 subjects and related those repertoires to cytomegalovirus serostatus. Among the roughly 370 genotyped donors, approximately 76% belonged to the genetic ancestry cluster associated with self-reported Caucasian donors. Rather than using new phenotypic data, the later analysis identified candidate immune exposures from TCR beta sequences and from how often those sequences occurred across donors. In an earlier analysis of roughly 580 of the donors, high-throughput TCR beta sequencing was used to judge whether each TCR beta V gene segment behaved as functional or pseudogenic. Among some 400 genotyped donors of the cohort, an average of roughly 230,000 unique TCR beta nucleotide sequences was sequenced per donor, of which about 19% were non-productive. Besides the first cohort of 666 subjects, a separate validation cohort made up of 120 or so different subjects was used. The study aimed to test whether signatures of past pathogen exposure could be identified by cataloging public T cell receptors. Typing coverage differed by locus: A, B, C, DRB1 and DQB1 were typed in roughly 629-630 donors, DQA1 in about 500, DPA1 in some 610, and DPB1 in around 490. HLA typing covered class I and class II loci at four-digit resolution. All discovery cohort repertoires had been generated on a single sequencing platform. The study combined high-throughput TCR immunosequencing, statistical association of individual TCRs with disease status, and machine learning to predict cytomegalovirus infection status.

Results and caveats for the whole study, not just this receptor: Most TCR sequences were observed very rarely across donors, whereas some public TCRs were present in many individuals. The presence/absence analyses assumed that sequencing depth was roughly uniform across donors, and that assumption may not be true. According to a later genetic analysis, donors in an Asian-associated ancestry cluster had fewer N-insertions in productive TCRs than the approximately 690-donor mean. The classifier was reported to diagnose cytomegalovirus status with high specificity and sensitivity in both the original and validation cohorts. Linkage disequilibrium might explain the correlated functional status among segregating V segments, but an unknown experimental factor could not be ruled out. Because counts were too low, under 20 rarely observed V segments, including chromosome 9 orphons, were left out of the earlier analysis of 587 of the donors. According to a later analysis, parvovirus B19, influenza, CMV and Epstein-Barr virus appeared linked to several top co-occurrence clusters. In a later analysis, TCR association rates were found to vary across HLA loci, with the most associated TCRs seen for DRB1 alleles and the fewest for HLA-C alleles. Because HLA typing was missing for some donors at each locus, association tests included only the typed subset. This cohort had only TCR beta chains sequenced, and the lack of alpha or paired-chain data limited which features could be detected. Compared with equally common non-associated chains, HLA-associated TCR beta chains in a later analysis were more clonally expanded and had lower generation probabilities. Three of the identified cytomegalovirus-associated TCR beta chains were confirmed in vitro to be specific for cytomegalovirus antigens. An earlier analysis of 450 to 750 of the donors showed that most TCR beta V segments appeared in productive rearrangements either about 87% or about 30% of the time, which broadly matched IMGT annotations. Most CMV-associated TCR beta chains appeared to be HLA-restricted in a later analysis, and the HLA associations seemed to be driven largely by CMV exposure. CMV serostatus was the only immune exposure information available for the cohort. Some IMGT-functional V segments, including TRBV6-2 and TRBV6-3, could not be distinguished by the 87-base-pair reads and were therefore excluded. A total of 150 to 200 TCR beta chains were listed by the study as associated with cytomegalovirus. An association between a missense DCLRE1C variant and V-gene and J-gene trimming of TCR beta chains was found in a later genetic analysis and replicated in an independent cohort. When HLA alleles, especially DR and DQ, strongly co-occurred, attributing TCR associations to individual alleles was difficult. It was suggested by the authors that the approach could potentially be generalized to other disease states and immunological phenotypes. A further reported finding was that TCR beta sequences accurately predicted the HLA-A and HLA-B alleles for most subjects in the first cohort. In a later analysis, some 18,000 TCR beta sequences were associated with specific HLA alleles at a false discovery rate of 0.05. A group of highly shared sequence variants was considered likely to be a technical artifact of the sequencing pipeline.

The library was produced with the immunoSEQ multiplex PCR assay. The multiplex PCR relied on a mix of 60 forward primers for TCR Vbeta segments and 13 reverse primers for TCR Jbeta segments. The CDR3 region of rearranged TCR beta genes was amplified from genomic DNA by a multiplex PCR assay. The amplified TCR beta libraries were sequenced on the Illumina HiSeq System as 87-base-pair reads. On the study's bioinformatics: A later analysis counted about 80 million unique TCR beta chains across the 690 or so repertoires, and some 11 million of these chains were shared by at least two donors. To remove PCR and sequencing errors, raw reads were error-corrected and collapsed into unique sequences using a nearest-neighbor algorithm that merged closely related sequences. Alignment of CDR3 sequences to IMGT reference sequences was used to assign V, D and J gene segments. For a sequence to be retained, a match of at least six nucleotides was required to both a V gene segment and a J gene segment. A rearrangement was called productive if the CDR3 had no stop codons and remained in frame with V and J, and every other rearrangement was called non-productive. CDR3 was defined by IMGT convention, running from the second conserved V-encoded cysteine to the conserved J-encoded phenylalanine. Sequences without an unambiguous match to a single V gene segment were excluded from the earlier analysis of a few hundred of the donors. An earlier analysis of approximately 590 of the donors called V segments functional above 56.7% productive rearrangements and segregating when the between-donor standard deviation exceeded 5%. To diagnose cytomegalovirus status from the catalog of TCR beta chain sequences, a statistical classification framework was built. In a later analysis, TCR nucleotide sequences were compared against IMGT/GENE-DB human TR gene sequences so that V and J genes could be assigned. The TCRdist pipeline was used in a later analysis to assign CDR3 sequences and most-parsimonious VDJ recombination scenarios. In a later analysis, each TCR beta chain was defined by its CDR3 amino acid sequence together with its V-gene family, and reads without a unique V-gene family were excluded. In a later analysis, several hundred highly shared, low-generation-probability nucleotide sequences were removed to address suspected cross-contamination and a sequencing artifact. A later analysis calculated a clonal expansion index for each public chain from normalized within-repertoire ranks of inferred template counts. A later analysis computed generation probabilities with a VDJ recombination model fitted to out-of-frame rearrangements, and checked the results against IGoR. In a later analysis, TCR-TCR, TCR-HLA and TCR-CMV co-occurrence was scored with hypergeometric tests, and a repertoire-size bias correction was applied to TCR pairs. To estimate false discovery rates, a later analysis permuted the HLA or CMV assignments 20 times. A later analysis grouped co-occurring TCRs with DBSCAN, adding TCRdist sequence similarity when clustering within HLA-allele-positive subsets. Repertoires with fewer than 30,000 or more than 120,000 public chains, plus five repertoires with anomalous nucleotide sharing, were excluded from co-occurrence clustering. Held by TCRdb, this immuneACCESS table contains in-frame sequences only and omits some clones. Under half of the omission traces to an unresolved V gene where checked; the cause of the rest is unknown. That table gives V, J and clone size, and the DNA gave D and trimming. The sample profile shows more than 100,000 clones; under 80% of them were found once. The ten largest make up approximately 30% of the sample.

The cohort consisted of some 670 healthy bone marrow donors. Cohort members were all nominally healthy when sampled, although unrecorded immune exposures were likely present. The donor was CMV seropositive and belonged to the group of 270 or so seropositive cohort members. A peripheral blood sample was collected from each donor, and TCR beta sequencing was performed on peripheral blood mononuclear cells. The Qiagen DNeasy Blood Extraction Kit was used to extract genomic DNA from the blood cell samples. CDR1 ENHRY and CDR2 SYGVKD are derived from the germline V gene. From its cysteine to its phenylalanine, the CDR3 spans 16 amino acids. The entry retains the CDR3 DNA only, 48 bases that are in frame from base 1.

The receptor's source is a man aged 55 to 70 in good health and CMV-seropositive. The sequenced sample consisted of PBMCs. Recombination joined TRBV10-3 with TRBJ2-5; 7 central nucleotides agree with TRBD2. The J call may be faulty, since TRBJ2-7 better matches the DNA end. The nucleotides are TGTGCCATCAGTGAATTCGAGGACGGGGGGTCCTACGAGCAGTACTTC. This is translated as CAISEFEDGGSYEQYF.